What follows describes a single TCR beta chain. Its target is unknown. The data derive from a study of cytomegalovirus exposure and HLA in healthy donors. On the study more broadly: Of the donors genotyped, approximately 410 in all, less than 90% fell in the Caucasian-associated ancestry cluster.

In the PCR, 60 Vbeta and 13 Jbeta primers were used. The repertoire was sequenced with immunoSEQ multiplex PCR; TCRdb's copy has only in-frame clones and lacks some. The table lists some 270,000 clones, 80% to 95% of them singletons. The CDR3 sequence is 14 residues long. Germline V gene sequence: CDR1 SGHAT, CDR2 FQNNGV. V was trimmed by 6 bases and J by 7 bases, leaving 18 bases between them. These donors, healthy bone marrow donors, were studied. Notes on the study in general: It emerged from a later analysis that several of the most significant clusters appeared to be linked to common viral pathogens. Specificity for CMV antigens was confirmed in vitro for a few of the CMV-associated chains.

V is TRBV11-2 and J is TRBJ2-5; TRBD2 might be the D (6 bases). The sequenced material came from PBMCs. This TCR was sampled from a girl under 10 years old in good health and CMV-seronegative. The CDR3 loop is CASRTSRELGTQYF. The DNA for the CDR3 is TGTGCCAGCAGAACCTCCCGGGAGTTGGGGACCCAGTACTTC.